This T cell receptor beta chain was observed in a study of blood T cell repertoires in COVID-19. Overall study context: T cells, B-cell-depleted T cells, or PBMCs supplied cDNA or gDNA.

Method: immunoSEQ multiplex PCR; TCRdb's copy keeps in-frame clones and lacks some. The table lists under 450,000 clones, roughly 86% of them singletons. In germline, CDR1 is SGHDT, CDR2 YYEEEE. The CDR3 is 16 residues long. V lost 4 bases to trimming and J lost 6 bases; unmatched junction nucleotides: 15. The genes are TRBV5-6 and TRBJ1-2, with 7 bases that match TRBD1. The TCR was taken from a man between 25 and 39 years old who had recovered from COVID-19. Input material: PBMCs or T cells enriched from blood (not recorded which). The CDR3 here is CASSPINRGKDNGYTF. CDR3 coding DNA: TGTGCCAGCAGCCCGATAAACAGGGGAAAGGATAATGGCTACACCTTC.